The clone carrying this TCR beta chain was seen a handful of times. The germline V gene has CDR1 DFQATT and CDR2 SNEGSKA (reference sequence). With 6 bases removed from V and 11 bases from J, the gap between germline ends came to 43 bases. The CDR3 totals 20 residues. Individual cDNA molecules were tagged with unique molecular identifiers, the study reported. TCRdb independently ran MiXCR on the 5' RACE reads; one entry per CDR3 protein. Among around 44,000 distinct CDR3 sequences listed, around 6.1% were seen once. This entry is derived from a study of early T cells in non-severe SARS-CoV-2 infection.

Sequenced material: whole blood, taken at baseline. The receptor comes from an adult who was a healthcare worker with PCR-confirmed SARS-CoV-2 infection or an uninfected control (not recorded which). The chain has TRBV20-1 and TRBJ1-1, with D perhaps matching TRBD1 (6 bases). CDR3 region: CSAPPFGGGRMGENTEYAFF. For the CDR3, the DNA is TGCAGTGCCCCCCCTTTCGGCGGGGGCAGGATGGGGGAGAACACTGAGTATGCTTTCTTT.